What follows are 10 T cell receptor beta chains derived from one specimen sequenced in a study of T cell changes during pregnancy in multiple sclerosis. Profiling relied on immunoSEQ multiplex PCR, and the TCRdb table lists in-frame clones only, not all of them. The sample consists of more than 25,000 clones, about 89% of them appearing once. The starting material was CD8+ T cells from peripheral blood mononuclear cells, obtained in the third trimester of pregnancy. These receptors were collected from a female donor with multiple sclerosis, enrolled in a pregnancy study.

The chain links TRBV27 to TRBJ1-2; 10 nucleotides align to TRBD1. Germline V gene data show CDR1 as MNHEY and CDR2 as SMNVEV (reference sequence). This CDR3 is built from 16 residues. V was pared by 6 bases and J by 2 bases, with 9 bases of the junction left unmatched. The CDR3 sequence is CASSRLRTGGNYGYTF. The CDR3 DNA sequence: TGTGCCAGCAGCCGACTTCGGACAGGGGGGAACTATGGCTACACCTTC.

This chain joins TRBV21-1 and TRBJ2-1; TRBD2 is the table's D call and was not checked against the DNA. TRBV21-1 is tagged as a pseudogene. This CDR3 is built from 14 residues. CDR3 nucleotide sequence: TGTGCCAGCAGGTGGGGGGGGACTCGGAATGAGCAGTTCTTC. This codes for CASRWGGTRNEQFF.

The chain couples TRBV28 to TRBJ2-1; D is possibly TRBD2 (6 bases). The CDR3 covers 11 residues. Germline V gene data show CDR1 as MDHEN and CDR2 as SYDVKM. Trimming pared 3 bases from V and 9 bases from J, leaving 6 bases between. CDR3 sequence (DNA): TGTGCCAGCAGTTTGGGGGGTGAGCAGTTCTTC. This translates into CASSLGGEQFF.

The rearrangement links TRBV28 to TRBJ2-5; 10 bases align to TRBD1. V was pared by 5 bases and J by 4 bases, with 7 bases of the junction left unmatched. Germline V gene lookup returns CDR1 MDHEN and CDR2 SYDVKM. CDR3 length equals 15 residues. The CDR3 protein is CASSPRDRGRETQYF. Here the CDR3 DNA reads TGTGCCAGCAGTCCCAGGGACAGGGGCCGAGAGACCCAGTACTTC.

The V and J genes are TRBV27 and TRBJ2-3, with a tentative D call TRBD2 (6 bases). Germline V gene data show CDR1 as MNHEY and CDR2 as SMNVEV (reference sequence). The CDR3 has 15 residues. Trimming stripped 8 bases from V and 6 bases from J, with 21 bases between. CDR3 sequence: CASGKGRPPLDTQYF. The CDR3 DNA reads as TGTGCCAGCGGTAAGGGGAGGCCCCCCCTGGATACGCAGTATTTT.

This chain connects TRBV25-1 to TRBJ2-1; 14 bases align to TRBD2. The CDR3 totals 18 residues. Trimming took 2 bases from V and 0 from J; bases not matched to a gene: 3. The germline CDR1 and CDR2 sequences are MGHDK and SYGVNS. The CDR3 sequence is CASSEGTSGSYSYNEQFF. The CDR3 region has the DNA TGTGCCAGCAGTGAAGGGACTAGCGGGAGTTACTCCTACAATGAGCAGTTCTTC.

The genes are TRBV4-1 and TRBJ1-3, with TRBD1 matching over 9 bases. V was clipped by 4 bases and J by 0 bases; unmatched bases: 4. Germline V gene data show CDR1 as MGHRA and CDR2 as YSYEKL. This CDR3 comprises 16 residues. The CDR3 DNA sequence: TGCGCCAGCAGCCCTGGGACAGGGAGCTCTGGAAACACCATATATTTT. Translation gives CASSPGTGSSGNTIYF.

This clone was seen ten or more times. The chain employs TRBV27 and TRBJ1-1; 7 nucleotides align to TRBD1. This CDR3 is built from 11 residues. Germline trimming cut 6 bases from V and 10 bases from J; bases unmatched to any gene: 5. Per germline, CDR1 MNHEY and CDR2 SMNVEV (reference sequence). The CDR3 DNA reads TGTGCCAGCAGGACAGGGCGACGAGCTTTCTTT. Translating it yields CASRTGRRAFF.

This chain connects TRBV5-5 to TRBJ1-6; TRBD1 matches at 10 bases. Germline V gives CDR1 SGHKS, CDR2 YYEKEE (reference sequence). The CDR3 runs to 17 residues. Unmatched junction bases numbered 9, after V lost 4 bases and J lost 5 bases. The CDR3 here is CASSASTGGWDNSPLHF. CDR3 bases: TGTGCCAGCAGCGCCTCGACAGGGGGCTGGGATAATTCACCCCTCCACTTT.

The chain has TRBV19 and TRBJ2-1; 7 positions match TRBD2. V was clipped by 5 bases and J by 7 bases; unmatched bases: 5. The CDR3 totals 13 residues. CDR1 LNHDA and CDR2 SQIVND come from the germline V gene (reference sequence). CDR3 residues: CASSPRLANEQFF. DNA of the CDR3: TGTGCCAGTAGTCCCCGACTAGCTAATGAGCAGTTCTTC.